The present T cell receptor beta chain was sequenced within a study of beta chain features in type 1 diabetes. About the study: Age, gender and cell yields were alike across patients and healthy donors.

As to this clone: Its specificity is not known.

Expressed TCRB transcripts were sequenced, since all the RNA that had been isolated was reverse transcribed. Here immunoSEQ multiplex PCR was the method, and the copy in TCRdb shows in-frame clones only, minus some. This sample has 600,000 to 700,000 clones, with over 10% found just once. V lost 3 bases and J 2 bases, leaving 9 bases between the germline ends. CDR3 length equals 14 residues. Germline lookup yields CDR1 SGDLS and CDR2 YYNGEE. General observations from the study: People with Type 1 diabetes carried modestly yet significantly shorter TCRB CDR3s in all four CD4+ subsets. cDNA-based reads could over-represent cells with high TCR expression. In comparison with healthy donors, patients had naive, central memory and Treg TCRB repertoires that appeared more similar.

The chain links TRBV9 to TRBJ2-1; unclear D gene. The clonotype comes from a man aged 30-40 years with type 1 diabetes. The specimen was naive CD4+ T cells from blood. In DNA, the CDR3 is TGTGCCAGCAGCGCGACGGCTCCCTACAATGAGCAGTTCTTC. Translating it yields CASSATAPYNEQFF.